The 4 T cell receptor beta chains reported below all come from one sample, sequenced in a study of shared clonotypes between healthy human individuals. The method was immunoSEQ multiplex PCR; TCRdb's version includes in-frame clones alone and lacks a portion of them. The sample holds 980,000 or so clones, 60% to 85% seen once. The sequencing sample was made of memory CD4+ T cells sorted from blood. The subset: CD45RA-negative fraction. Receptor source: a man aged 18 to 30 in good health.

This chain joins TRBV30 and TRBJ1-1; D may be TRBD1 (5 bases). Germline CDR1 reads GTSNPN; CDR2 reads SVGIG (reference sequence). The CDR3 consists of 11 residues. V was shortened by 2 bases and J by 7 bases, with 8 bases between the two germline ends. The CDR3 nucleotides read TGTGCCTGGAGTCGGGGGGTTGAAGCTTTCTTT. It specifies CAWSRGVEAFF.

The rearrangement uses TRBV7-9 and TRBJ1-1, with unresolved D. Trimming removed 5 bases at V and 8 bases at J, with 15 bases between. CDR1 and CDR2 from the germline V gene are SEHNR and FQNEAQ (reference sequence). There are 13 residues in the CDR3. CDR3 DNA: TGTGCCAGCAGCCTCCGGCCGACCCTGGAAGCTTTCTTT. Translated: CASSLRPTLEAFF. The variable domain in full, completed from reference TRBV7-9 and TRBJ1-1, reads DTGVSQNPRHKITKRGQNVTFRCDPISEHNRLYWYRQTLGQGPEFLTYFQNEAQLEKSRLLSDRFSAERPKGSFSTLEIQRTEQGDSAMYLCASSLRPTLEAFFGQGTRLTVV.

V gene TRBV10-3 combines with J gene TRBJ2-7; maybe TRBD1 (6 bases). CDR1 and CDR2 (germline): ENHRY, SYGVKD. The CDR3 spans 15 residues. Deletions cut 6 bases from V and 3 bases from J, with 18 bases between. CDR3 sequence: CAISGDTLGGYEQYF. Here the CDR3 DNA reads TGTGCCATCAGCGGGGACACCCTAGGGGGCTACGAGCAGTACTTC.

The chain uses TRBV4-2 and TRBJ2-1, with TRBD2 matching over 14 bases. With V trimmed by 7 bases and J by 3 bases, 17 bases remained unmatched. In germline, CDR1 is LGHNA, CDR2 YNFKEQ. The CDR3 extends over 20 amino acids. CDR3 sequence: CASMPRRTSGGYFYYNEQFF. The CDR3 DNA is TGTGCCAGCATGCCAAGGCGGACTAGCGGGGGGTATTTTTACTACAATGAGCAGTTCTTC.